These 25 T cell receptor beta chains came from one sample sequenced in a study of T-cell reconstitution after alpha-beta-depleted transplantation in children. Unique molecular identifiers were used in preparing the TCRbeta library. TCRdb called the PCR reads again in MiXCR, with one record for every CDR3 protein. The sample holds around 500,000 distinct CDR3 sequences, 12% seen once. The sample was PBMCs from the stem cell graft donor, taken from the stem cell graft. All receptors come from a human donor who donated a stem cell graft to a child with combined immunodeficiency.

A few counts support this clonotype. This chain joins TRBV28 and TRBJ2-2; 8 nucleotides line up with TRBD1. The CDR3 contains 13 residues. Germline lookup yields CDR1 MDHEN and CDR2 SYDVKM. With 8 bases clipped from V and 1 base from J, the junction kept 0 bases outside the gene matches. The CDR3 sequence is CASGTGNTGELFF. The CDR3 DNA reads TGTGCCAGCGGGACAGGGAACACCGGGGAGCTGTTTTTT.

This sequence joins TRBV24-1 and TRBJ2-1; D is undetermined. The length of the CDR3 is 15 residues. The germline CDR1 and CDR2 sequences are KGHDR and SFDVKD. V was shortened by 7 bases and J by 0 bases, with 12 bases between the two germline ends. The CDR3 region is CATRGTASSYNEQFF. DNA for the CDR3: TGTGCCACCAGGGGCACGGCCAGCTCCTACAATGAGCAGTTCTTC.

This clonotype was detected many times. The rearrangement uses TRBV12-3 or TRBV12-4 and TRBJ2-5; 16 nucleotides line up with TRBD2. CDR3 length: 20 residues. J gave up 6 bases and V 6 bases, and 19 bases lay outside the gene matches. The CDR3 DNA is TGTGCCAGCAGCTCAACCCCCCCGGGACTAGCGGGAGGGAGGATGAAGACCCAGTACTTC. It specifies CASSSTPPGLAGGRMKTQYF.

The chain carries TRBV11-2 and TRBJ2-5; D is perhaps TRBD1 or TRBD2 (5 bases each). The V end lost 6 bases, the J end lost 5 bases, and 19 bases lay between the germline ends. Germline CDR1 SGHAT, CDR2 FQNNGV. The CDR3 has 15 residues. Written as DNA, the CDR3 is TGTGCCAGCAGGCCAGAGGGGTTAGTTTCGGAGACCCAGTACTTC. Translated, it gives CASRPEGLVSETQYF. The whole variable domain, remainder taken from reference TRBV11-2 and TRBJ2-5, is EAGVAQSPRYKIIEKRQSVAFWCNPISGHATLYWYQQILGQGPKLLIQFQNNGVVDDSQLPKDRFSAERLKGVDSTLKIQPAKLEDSAVYLCASRPEGLVSETQYFGPGTRLLVL.

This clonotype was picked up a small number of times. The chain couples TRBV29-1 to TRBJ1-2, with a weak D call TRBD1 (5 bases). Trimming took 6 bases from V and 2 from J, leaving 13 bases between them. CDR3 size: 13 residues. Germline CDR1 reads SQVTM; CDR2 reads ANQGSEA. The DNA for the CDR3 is TGCAGCGTCCGCACGGACATGAACTATGGCTACACCTTC. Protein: CSVRTDMNYGYTF.

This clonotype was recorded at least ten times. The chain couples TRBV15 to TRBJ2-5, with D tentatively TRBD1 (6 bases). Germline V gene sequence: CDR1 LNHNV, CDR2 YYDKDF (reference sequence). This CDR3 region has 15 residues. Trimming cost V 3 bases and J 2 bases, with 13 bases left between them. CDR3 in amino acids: CATSSTGTAQETQYF. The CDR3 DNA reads TGTGCCACCAGCAGCACAGGGACCGCTCAAGAGACCCAGTACTTC.

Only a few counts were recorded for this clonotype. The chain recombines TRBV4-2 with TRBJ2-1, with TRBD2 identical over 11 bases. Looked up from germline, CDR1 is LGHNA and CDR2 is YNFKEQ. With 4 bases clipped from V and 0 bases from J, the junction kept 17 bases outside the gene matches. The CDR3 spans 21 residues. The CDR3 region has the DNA TGTGCCAGCAGCCCCCGGCGGCTAGCGGGGGGTAAAGATAGCTCCTACAATGAGCAGTTCTTC. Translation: CASSPRRLAGGKDSSYNEQFF.

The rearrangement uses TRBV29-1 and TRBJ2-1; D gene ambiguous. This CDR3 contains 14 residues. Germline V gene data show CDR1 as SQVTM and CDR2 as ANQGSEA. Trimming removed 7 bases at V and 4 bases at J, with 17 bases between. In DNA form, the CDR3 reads TGCAGCGCCCGTGGCAGATTCACTTACAATGAGCAGTTCTTC. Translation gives CSARGRFTYNEQFF.

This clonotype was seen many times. CDR3 region: CASSQEQGATYEQYF. CDR3 sequence (DNA): TGTGCCAGCAGCCAAGAACAGGGGGCAACCTACGAGCAGTACTTC. This chain links TRBV3-1 with TRBJ2-7; TRBD1 agrees at 9 bases. CDR3 length equals 15 residues. V shed 0 bases and J 2 bases; nucleotides not matched to a gene: 2. Germline assignment: CDR1 LGHDT and CDR2 YNNKEL (reference sequence).

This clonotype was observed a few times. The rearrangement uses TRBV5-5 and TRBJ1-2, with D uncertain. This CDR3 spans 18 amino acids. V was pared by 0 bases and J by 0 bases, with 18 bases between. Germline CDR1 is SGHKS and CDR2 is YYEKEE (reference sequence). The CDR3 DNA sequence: TGTGCCAGCAGCTTGGATTCGCCAGCGGATCTCACTAACTATGGCTACACCTTC. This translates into CASSLDSPADLTNYGYTF.

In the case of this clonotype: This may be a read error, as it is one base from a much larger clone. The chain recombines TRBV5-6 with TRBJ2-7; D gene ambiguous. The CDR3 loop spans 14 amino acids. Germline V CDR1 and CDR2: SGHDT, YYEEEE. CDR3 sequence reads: CASSFTLRPYELYF. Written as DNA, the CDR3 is TGTGCCAGCAGCTTCACTCTCAGGCCCTACGAGCTGTACTTC.

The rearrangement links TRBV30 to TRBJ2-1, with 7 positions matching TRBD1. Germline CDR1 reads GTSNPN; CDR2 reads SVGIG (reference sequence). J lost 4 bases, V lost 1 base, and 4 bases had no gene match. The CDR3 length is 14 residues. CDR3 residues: CAWSGDSGYNEQFF. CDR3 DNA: TGTGCCTGGAGTGGGGACAGCGGATACAATGAGCAGTTCTTC.

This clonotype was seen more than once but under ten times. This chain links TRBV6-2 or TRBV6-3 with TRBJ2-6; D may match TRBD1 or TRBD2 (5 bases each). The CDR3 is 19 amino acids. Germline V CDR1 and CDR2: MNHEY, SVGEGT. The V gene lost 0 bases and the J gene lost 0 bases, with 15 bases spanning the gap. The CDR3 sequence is CASSYSNGALFSGANVLTF. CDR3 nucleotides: TGTGCCAGCAGTTACTCGAACGGGGCCCTATTCTCTGGGGCCAACGTCCTGACTTTC.

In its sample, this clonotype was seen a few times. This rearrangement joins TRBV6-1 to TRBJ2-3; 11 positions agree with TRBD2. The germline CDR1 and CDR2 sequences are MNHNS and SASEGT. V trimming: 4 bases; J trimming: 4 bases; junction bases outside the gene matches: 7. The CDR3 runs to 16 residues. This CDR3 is CASSGGLAGPPDTQYF. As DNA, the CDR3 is TGTGCCAGCAGTGGTGGACTAGCGGGTCCTCCAGATACGCAGTATTTT.

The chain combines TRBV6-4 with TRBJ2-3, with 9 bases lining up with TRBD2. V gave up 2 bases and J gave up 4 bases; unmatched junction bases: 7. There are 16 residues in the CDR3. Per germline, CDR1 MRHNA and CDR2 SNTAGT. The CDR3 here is CASSDGFSGSPDTQYF. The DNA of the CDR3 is TGTGCCAGCAGTGACGGGTTTAGCGGGAGCCCAGATACGCAGTATTTT.

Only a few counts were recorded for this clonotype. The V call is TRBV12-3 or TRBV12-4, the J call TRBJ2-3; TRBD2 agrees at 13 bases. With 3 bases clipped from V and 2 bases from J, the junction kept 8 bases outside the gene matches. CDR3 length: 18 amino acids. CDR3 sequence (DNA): TGTGCCAGCAGTTTTATAGGACTAGCGGGAGAATACACAGATACGCAGTATTTT. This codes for CASSFIGLAGEYTDTQYF.

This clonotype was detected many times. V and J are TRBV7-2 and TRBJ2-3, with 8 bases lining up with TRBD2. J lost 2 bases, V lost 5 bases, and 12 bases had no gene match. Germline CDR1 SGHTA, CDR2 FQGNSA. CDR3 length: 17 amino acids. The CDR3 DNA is TGTGCCAGCAGCACTAGGCCCCCGGGGGGGAACACAGATACGCAGTATTTT. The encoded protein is CASSTRPPGGNTDTQYF.

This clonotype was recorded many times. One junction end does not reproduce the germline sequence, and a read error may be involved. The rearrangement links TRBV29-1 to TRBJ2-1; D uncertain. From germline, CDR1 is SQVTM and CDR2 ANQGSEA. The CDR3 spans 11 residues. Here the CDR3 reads CSVEDVRRLIF. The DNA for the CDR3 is TGCAGCGTTGAAGATGTTAGGAGATTGATCTTC.

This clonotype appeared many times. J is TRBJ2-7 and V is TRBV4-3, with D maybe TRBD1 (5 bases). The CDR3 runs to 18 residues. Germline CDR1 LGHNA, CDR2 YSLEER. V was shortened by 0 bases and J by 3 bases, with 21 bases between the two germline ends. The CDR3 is CASSQDRLESAGRYEQYF. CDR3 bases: TGCGCCAGCAGCCAAGATAGGCTAGAGTCGGCAGGGCGCTACGAGCAGTACTTC.

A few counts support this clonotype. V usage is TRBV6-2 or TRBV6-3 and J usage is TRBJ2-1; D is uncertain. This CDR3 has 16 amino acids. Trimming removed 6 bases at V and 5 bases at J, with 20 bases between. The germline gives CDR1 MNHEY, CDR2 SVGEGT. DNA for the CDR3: TGTGCCAGCAGCCGCTCCGAGGAGTTATGGGACAATGAGCAGTTCTTC. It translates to CASSRSEELWDNEQFF.

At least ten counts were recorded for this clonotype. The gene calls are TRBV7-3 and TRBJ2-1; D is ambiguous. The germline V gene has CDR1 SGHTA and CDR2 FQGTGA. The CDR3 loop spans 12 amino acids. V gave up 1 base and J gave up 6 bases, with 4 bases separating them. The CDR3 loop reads CASSLIGNEQFF. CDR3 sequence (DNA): TGTGCCAGCAGCTTAATCGGCAATGAGCAGTTCTTC.

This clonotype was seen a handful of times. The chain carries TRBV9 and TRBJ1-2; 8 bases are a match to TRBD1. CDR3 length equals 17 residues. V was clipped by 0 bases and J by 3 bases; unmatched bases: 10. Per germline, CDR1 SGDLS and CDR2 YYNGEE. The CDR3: CASSVAPWGRGHYGYTF. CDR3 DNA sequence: TGTGCCAGCAGCGTAGCCCCCTGGGGCAGGGGGCACTATGGCTACACCTTC. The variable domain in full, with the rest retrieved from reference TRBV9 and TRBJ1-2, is DSGVTQTPKHLITATGQRVTLRCSPRSGDLSVYWYQQSLDQGLQFLIQYYNGEERAKGNILERFSAQQFPDLHSELNLSSLELGDSALYFCASSVAPWGRGHYGYTFGSGTRLTVV.

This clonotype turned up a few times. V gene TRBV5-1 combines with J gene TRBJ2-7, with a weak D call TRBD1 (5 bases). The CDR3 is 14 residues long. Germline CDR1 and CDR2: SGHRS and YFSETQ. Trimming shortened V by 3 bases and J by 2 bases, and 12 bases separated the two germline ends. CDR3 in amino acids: CASSSTPGTYEQYF. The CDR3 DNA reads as TGCGCCAGCAGCTCTACCCCAGGGACCTACGAGCAGTACTTC.

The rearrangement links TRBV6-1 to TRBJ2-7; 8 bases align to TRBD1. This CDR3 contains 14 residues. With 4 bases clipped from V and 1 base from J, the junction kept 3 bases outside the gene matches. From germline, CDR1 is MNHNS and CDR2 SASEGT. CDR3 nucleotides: TGTGCCAGCAGTGCCAGACAGGGGTCCTACGAGCAGTACTTC. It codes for CASSARQGSYEQYF.

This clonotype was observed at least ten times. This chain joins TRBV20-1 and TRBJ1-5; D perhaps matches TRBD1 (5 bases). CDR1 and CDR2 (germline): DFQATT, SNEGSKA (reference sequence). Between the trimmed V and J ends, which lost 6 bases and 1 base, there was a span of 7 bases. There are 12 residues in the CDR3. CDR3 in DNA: TGCAGTGCGGGGGACAGCAATCAGCCCCAGCATTTT. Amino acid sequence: CSAGDSNQPQHF.